This is a list of T cell receptor beta chains from one sample in a study of blood T cell repertoires in COVID-19. The protocol was immunoSEQ multiplex PCR, while the TCRdb copy is restricted to in-frame clones and leaves out a portion. In the table there are approximately 190,000 clones, around 84% of which are singletons. Sample: peripheral blood. The receptors stem from a human donor in a cohort sampled during active COVID-19. The CDR3 runs from the conserved cysteine through the conserved F or W. The order of the fields is D gene, clone size, J gene, V gene, CDR3 DNA, CDR3 protein. A D gene is named only where the DNA matches it firmly. Rows may omit the clone size; those that give it use once, few, many or a size class.

NA	NA	TRBJ2-7	TRBV15	TGTGCCACCAGCAGACCGGGAACCTACGAGCAGTACTTC	CATSRPGTYEQYF
NA	NA	TRBJ1-5	TRBV6-1	TGTGCCAGCAGTGAAGGGGCGGGTTATAGCAATCAGCCCCAGCATTTT	CASSEGAGYSNQPQHF
TRBD2	NA	TRBJ2-4	TRBV5-1	TGCGCCAGCAGCTTCGGGACTAGCGGGGGGTCAGGAAACATTCAGTACTTC	CASSFGTSGGSGNIQYF
TRBD1	NA	TRBJ1-4	TRBV7-9	TGTGCCAGCAGCATGGGGACAGGGAATTTTGGAACTAATGAAAAACTGTTTTTT	CASSMGTGNFGTNEKLFF
NA	NA	TRBJ2-2	TRBV11-2	TGTGCCAGCAGCTTACCGGGCCAGGGAGGCGGGGAGCTGTTTTTT	CASSLPGQGGGELFF
NA	NA	TRBJ2-5	TRBV19	TGTGCCAGTAGTATAGATCTGGGGACTCGGGAGACCCAGTACTTC	CASSIDLGTRETQYF
NA	NA	TRBJ1-2	TRBV10-3	TGTGCCATCAGTGAGCAGGGATTACCCTATGGCTACACCTTC	CAISEQGLPYGYTF
NA	NA	TRBJ1-2	TRBV28	TGTGCCAGCACCCCGAATAAGGACTACGGCTACACCTTC	CASTPNKDYGYTF
NA	NA	TRBJ2-7	TRBV11-2	TGTGCCAGCAGCTTAGGGACAGTGAGCTCCTACGAGCAGTACTTC	CASSLGTVSSYEQYF
NA	NA	TRBJ1-1	TRBV11-3	TGTGCCAGCAGCCAGGGCCGATCTAACATGAACACTGAAGCTTTCTTT	CASSQGRSNMNTEAFF
NA	many	TRBJ1-3	TRBV7-3	TGTGCCAGCAGCTTATCCGCAGATCCTGGAAACACCATATATTTT	CASSLSADPGNTIYF
NA	NA	TRBJ2-5	TRBV18	TGTGCCAGCTCACTCCGGGACCAAGAGACCCAGTACTTC	CASSLRDQETQYF
TRBD1	NA	TRBJ2-5	TRBV20-1	TGCAGTGCTAGTAGGGACAGAGTTCAAGAGACCCAGTACTTC	CSASRDRVQETQYF
NA	NA	TRBJ2-3	TRBV6-5	TGTGCCAGCAGGAGGGGGGGTTCTACAGATACGCAGTATTTT	CASRRGGSTDTQYF
NA	NA	TRBJ1-2	TRBV3-1/TRBV3-2	TGTGCCAGCAGCCGAGGTTGGGGGCTGCTATCTAACTATGGCTACACCTTC	CASSRGWGLLSNYGYTF
NA	NA	TRBJ2-2	TRBV15	TGTGCCACCAGCAGAGATCAGGGGTACACGAACACCGGGGAGCTGTTTTTT	CATSRDQGYTNTGELFF
TRBD2	NA	TRBJ2-1	TRBV5-1	TGCGCCAGCAGCTTGAATAGCGGGAGTGCAACCGAGCAGTTCTTC	CASSLNSGSATEQFF
NA	NA	TRBJ1-1	TRBV18	TGTGCCAGCTCACCTCAAATTTCGAACACTGAAGCTTTCTTT	CASSPQISNTEAFF
NA	NA	TRBJ2-3	TRBV4-2	TGTGCCAGCAGCCCTTCCTGGGGCGCGGGAACAGATACGCAGTATTTT	CASSPSWGAGTDTQYF
NA	NA	TRBJ1-1	TRBV13	TGTGCCAGCAGCGCCGCCTTGGGGGCGGCTGAAGCTTTCTTT	CASSAALGAAEAFF
NA	NA	TRBJ1-6	TRBV6-5	TGTGCCAGCAGTTACGATGGGCAGGACTATTCACCCCTCCACTTT	CASSYDGQDYSPLHF
TRBD1	NA	TRBJ2-2	TRBV11-2	TGTGCCAGCAGCGCAATCAACAGGGGCGGCGGGGAGCTGTTTTTT	CASSAINRGGGELFF
NA	NA	TRBJ1-5	TRBV15	TGTGCCACCAGCAGAGACGTTCAGCCCCAGCATTTT	CATSRDVQPQHF
TRBD1	NA	TRBJ2-7	TRBV6-5	TGTGCCAGCGCTAGGGACAGGGCCGGCGAGCAGTACTTC	CASARDRAGEQYF
NA	once	TRBJ2-1	TRBV6-5	TGTGCCAGCAGGCACGGACTGGACTCCTACAATGAGCAGTTCTTC	CASRHGLDSYNEQFF
NA	NA	TRBJ2-4	TRBV28	TGTGCCAGCAGTTTATGGCAGCCAGGGGGGCCATCCAAAAACATTCAGTACTTC	CASSLWQPGGPSKNIQYF
TRBD1	NA	TRBJ1-2	TRBV7-9	TGTGCCAGCAGCTCCGGGACAGGGGGCTGGAATGGCTACACCTTC	CASSSGTGGWNGYTF
NA	NA	TRBJ1-2	TRBV18	TGTGCCAGCTCACCTACTACAGGACGCTATGGCTACACCTTC	CASSPTTGRYGYTF
TRBD1	NA	TRBJ1-1	TRBV12-3/TRBV12-4	TGTGCCAGCAGCCTACAGGGGTGGAAAGCTTTCTTT	CASSLQGWKAFF
NA	NA	TRBJ1-2	TRBV6-5	TGTGCCAGCAGCACAGGTTTCTTGGGCTACACCTTC	CASSTGFLGYTF
NA	NA	TRBJ2-2	TRBV6-5	TGTGCCAGCAGTACCCGGGTCGGGGAGCTGTTTTTT	CASSTRVGELFF
TRBD2	NA	TRBJ2-5	TRBV12-3/TRBV12-4	TGTGCCAGCAGTTTCAGGGAGGGAGAGACCCAGTACTTC	CASSFREGETQYF
TRBD1	NA	TRBJ2-7	TRBV3-1/TRBV3-2	TGTGCCAGCAGCCGCGGGACAGGCTCCTACGAGCAGTACTTC	CASSRGTGSYEQYF
TRBD1	NA	TRBJ2-6	TRBV7-9	TGTGCCAGCAGCCGGGACAGGGGAGGAGATGATGGGGCCAACGTCCTGACTTTC	CASSRDRGGDDGANVLTF
NA	NA	TRBJ1-1	TRBV10-3	TGTGCCATCAGTCGGGGAACTGAAGCTTTCTTT	CAISRGTEAFF
NA	NA	TRBJ1-5	TRBV7-6	TGTGCCAGCAGCTTAGCCCAGGCGAACTTTGATCTCAATCAGCCCCAGCATTTT	CASSLAQANFDLNQPQHF
NA	NA	TRBJ1-1	TRBV6-5	TGTGCCAGCATAGAGGTGACTTGGGCTTTCTTT	CASIEVTWAFF
TRBD1	NA	TRBJ1-2	TRBV7-9	TGTGCCAGCAGTAAAACCGGGACAGGGGAGGGTGGCTACACCTTC	CASSKTGTGEGGYTF
NA	NA	TRBJ1-1	TRBV20-1	TGCAGTGCTAGCCCTCCGACTGAAGCTTTCTTT	CSASPPTEAFF
NA	NA	TRBJ2-1	TRBV4-2	TGTGCCAGCAGCCTCGGCAATGAGCAGTTCTTC	CASSLGNEQFF
NA	NA	TRBJ1-4	TRBV3-1/TRBV3-2	TGTGCCAGCAGCCAGACCGACAGGAACGATGAAAAACTGTTTTTT	CASSQTDRNDEKLFF
NA	NA	TRBJ1-2	TRBV19	TGTGCCAGTAGTATAGGTACAGGAACTTACTATGGCTACACCTTC	CASSIGTGTYYGYTF
NA	once	TRBJ1-6	TRBV9	TGTGCCAGCAGCGTAGAACAGGGTTCACCCCTCCACTTT	CASSVEQGSPLHF
NA	NA	TRBJ2-5	TRBV15	TGTGCCACCAGCAGAGATCAGGGCCCATTTACCCAGTACTTC	CATSRDQGPFTQYF
NA	NA	TRBJ2-3	TRBV7-3	TGTGCCAGCAGCTTAACAACGGGGGGCAAGCGAGATACGCAGTATTTT	CASSLTTGGKRDTQYF
TRBD2	few	TRBJ2-1	TRBV11-2	TGTGCCAGCAGCTACCAGCGGGGGGACAATGAGCAGTTCTTC	CASSYQRGDNEQFF
NA	NA	TRBJ2-4	TRBV7-2	TGTGCCAGCAGCGGGGACACGGCCATTCAGTACTTC	CASSGDTAIQYF
NA	NA	TRBJ1-2	TRBV18	TGTGCCAGCTCACTCTATACGACAGACTATGGCTACACCTTC	CASSLYTTDYGYTF
NA	NA	TRBJ2-5	TRBV19	TGTGCCAGTAGTATAGGGGGCAGTAGGAACCAAGAGACCCAGTACTTC	CASSIGGSRNQETQYF
NA	NA	TRBJ1-2	TRBV5-1	TGCGCCAGCAGCTTTTGGGGGCATGGCTACACCTTC	CASSFWGHGYTF
NA	NA	TRBJ2-5	TRBV2	TGTGCCAGCAGTTACCAGGGGTGGCAGGGAGAGACCCAGTACTTC	CASSYQGWQGETQYF
NA	NA	TRBJ2-3	TRBV19	TGTGCCACCGGGACTTTAAACACAGATACGCAGTATTTT	CATGTLNTDTQYF